The rows below give T cell receptor beta chains drawn from one sample of a study of blood T cells in healthy people across ages. Each CDR3 protein is one row after TCRdb ran MiXCR on the 5' RACE reads. This sample yields 1.5 million or so distinct CDR3 sequences, of which approximately 39% are seen a single time; 4% belongs to the top ten. The material sequenced was blood. These receptors all come from a woman aged 18-29 years in good health. Each CDR3 is given with its conserved first and last residue. The order of the fields is D gene, clone size, V gene, J gene, CDR3 protein, CDR3 DNA. The D gene is left open where the match is weak. Rows give clone size only sometimes, using once, few, many, or a class for an expanded clone.

D gene: NA
clone size: few
V gene: TRBV5-1
J gene: TRBJ2-7
CDR3 protein: CASSLVGEPYEQYF
CDR3 DNA: TGCGCCAGCAGCTTGGTCGGGGAACCCTACGAGCAGTACTTC

D gene: TRBD2
clone size: few
V gene: TRBV4-2
J gene: TRBJ2-4
CDR3 protein: CASSQGTSGTAKNIQYF
CDR3 DNA: TGTGCCAGCAGCCAAGGGACTAGCGGTACCGCCAAAAACATTCAGTACTTC

D gene: NA
clone size: NA
V gene: TRBV14
J gene: TRBJ2-1
CDR3 protein: CASSQGPYYNEQFF
CDR3 DNA: TGTGCCAGCAGCCAGGGACCGTACTACAATGAGCAGTTCTTC

D gene: NA
clone size: few
V gene: TRBV5-4
J gene: TRBJ2-3
CDR3 protein: CASSLELGADTQYF
CDR3 DNA: TGTGCCAGCAGCTTGGAGTTGGGCGCAGATACGCAGTATTTT

D gene: NA
clone size: NA
V gene: TRBV27
J gene: TRBJ2-1
CDR3 protein: CASSLSREGNSYNEQFF
CDR3 DNA: TGTGCCAGCAGTTTATCTAGAGAGGGAAATTCCTACAATGAGCAGTTCTTC

D gene: TRBD2
clone size: NA
V gene: TRBV12-3/TRBV12-4
J gene: TRBJ2-7
CDR3 protein: CASSYQAGVAYEQYF
CDR3 DNA: TGTGCCAGCAGTTACCAGGCGGGAGTTGCCTACGAGCAGTACTTC

D gene: NA
clone size: NA
V gene: TRBV6-2/TRBV6-3
J gene: TRBJ2-3
CDR3 protein: CASSSVLADTQYF
CDR3 DNA: TGTGCCAGCAGTTCCGTGCTTGCAGATACGCAGTATTTT

D gene: TRBD2
clone size: NA
V gene: TRBV7-9
J gene: TRBJ2-3
CDR3 protein: CASSNGLAGPDTQYF
CDR3 DNA: TGTGCCAGCAGCAATGGACTAGCGGGACCGGATACGCAGTATTTT

D gene: TRBD1
clone size: few
V gene: TRBV2
J gene: TRBJ1-1
CDR3 protein: CAIMDRSLTEAFF
CDR3 DNA: TGTGCCATCATGGACAGGTCGCTCACTGAAGCTTTCTTT

D gene: NA
clone size: NA
V gene: TRBV7-9
J gene: TRBJ1-6
CDR3 protein: CASTPGMGRNNSPLHF
CDR3 DNA: TGTGCCAGCACGCCCGGAATGGGACGAAATAATTCACCCCTCCACTTT

D gene: NA
clone size: NA
V gene: TRBV20-1
J gene: TRBJ2-7
CDR3 protein: CSAREGIYNEQYF
CDR3 DNA: TGCAGTGCTAGAGAAGGGATATACAATGAGCAGTACTTC

D gene: NA
clone size: NA
V gene: TRBV21-1
J gene: TRBJ2-7
CDR3 protein: CASSNEVSSYNEQYF
CDR3 DNA: TGTGCCAGCAGCAACGAAGTGAGCTCCTACAATGAGCAGTACTTC

D gene: NA
clone size: NA
V gene: TRBV6-5
J gene: TRBJ2-5
CDR3 protein: CASRDLIVGTQYF
CDR3 DNA: TGTGCCAGCAGGGACCTCATCGTAGGGACCCAGTACTTC